This T cell receptor (beta chain) was sequenced in a study of blood T cell repertoires in COVID-19. Study-level information: In each case, the material was cDNA or gDNA derived from T cells, B-cell-depleted T cells, or PBMCs.

The study recruited people aged roughly 18 to 100 years across approximately 24 US areas. Allocation to cohorts depended on clinical history reported by the participants. This CDR3 has 15 amino acids. Germline CDR1 is SGHRS and CDR2 is YFSETQ. The V and J ends lost 2 bases and 9 bases, in that order; junction bases with no gene match: 5. Assay used: immunoSEQ multiplex PCR; TCRdb lists only in-frame clones, some missing. The sample yields more than 350,000 clones, around nine tenths seen once. The material sequenced was PBMCs or T cells enriched from blood (not recorded which). The TCR comes from a woman aged 50 to 60 who had recovered from COVID-19. The chain joins TRBV5-1 to TRBJ2-1; 13 nucleotides match TRBD2. The CDR3 region is CASSFTSGGASEQFF. CDR3 DNA: TGCGCCAGCAGCTTCACTAGCGGGGGGGCCAGTGAGCAGTTCTTC.